These 15 T cell receptor beta chains were all obtained from the same sample, sequenced in a study of T cells in Graves' hyperthyroidism and ophthalmopathy. Amplified TCR beta CDR3 regions came from RNA transcripts. The HTBI set primed first-round TCR CDR3 RT-PCR. TCRdb redid the calling of the multiplex PCR reads with MiXCR, one entry per CDR3 protein. The sample has under 550,000 distinct CDR3 sequences, just under 20% seen once. Material: blood. Every receptor here comes from a man in his forties or fifties with Graves' ophthalmopathy.

This clonotype was counted many times. The rearrangement links TRBV28 to TRBJ2-3, with 7 bases fitting TRBD2. The V and J ends lost 4 bases and 0 bases, in that order; junction bases with no gene match: 4. The CDR3 has 15 residues. Germline V gives CDR1 MDHEN, CDR2 SYDVKM. CDR3 sequence reads: CASSSQRGSTDTQYF. In nucleotides, the CDR3 is TGTGCCAGCAGTTCTCAGCGGGGTAGCACAGATACGCAGTATTTT.

This clonotype was seen ten or more times. The junction shows a germline mismatch at one end, possibly a read error. The chain uses TRBV18 and TRBJ2-5, with TRBD1 matching over 7 bases. This CDR3 has 13 amino acids. The germline V gene encodes CDR1 KGHSH and CDR2 LQKENI. CDR3 loop: CASSQGHQETQYF. In DNA, the CDR3 is TGTGCCAGTTCACAGGGGCACCAAGAGACCCAGTACTTC.

The genes are TRBV7-2 and TRBJ2-5; D is uncertain. V was pared by 2 bases and J by 5 bases, with 9 bases between. Looked up from germline, CDR1 is SGHTA and CDR2 is FQGNSA. There are 13 residues in the CDR3. The CDR3 sequence: CASSLMERETQYF. The CDR3 DNA is TGTGCCAGCAGCTTAATGGAGAGGGAGACCCAGTACTTC.

This clonotype was counted many times. This rearrangement joins TRBV6-2 or TRBV6-3 to TRBJ2-7; 9 nucleotides agree with TRBD2. The germline CDR1 and CDR2 sequences are MNHEY and SVGEGT. The CDR3 has 14 amino acids. J gave up 5 bases and V 2 bases, and 4 bases lay outside the gene matches. The CDR3: CASSYGGRADEQYF. CDR3 DNA sequence: TGTGCCAGCAGTTACGGCGGGAGGGCTGACGAGCAGTACTTC.

This clonotype has only a few counts. The chain has TRBV12-3 or TRBV12-4 and TRBJ2-2; the D gene is possibly TRBD2 (7 bases). The CDR3 has 15 residues. Deletions cut 1 base from V and 6 bases from J, with 12 bases between. The DNA of the CDR3 is TGTGCCAGCAGTTTAGTGGGGGGGCTATCCGGGGAGCTGTTTTTT. It yields the protein CASSLVGGLSGELFF.

This clonotype has more than one count but fewer than ten. J is TRBJ2-2 and V is TRBV24-1; 8 nucleotides agree with TRBD2. V trimming: 9 bases; J trimming: 2 bases; junction bases outside the gene matches: 7. CDR1 and CDR2 from the germline V gene are KGHDR and SFDVKD. CDR3 length: 15 residues. CDR3 residues: CATGAGGHNTGELFF. CDR3 sequence (DNA): TGTGCCACCGGCGCGGGGGGTCACAACACCGGGGAGCTGTTTTTT.

Comment on this clonotype: Being one base from a much bigger clone, this may be a read error. The chain employs TRBV7-2 and TRBJ2-3, with D perhaps being TRBD1 or TRBD2 (6 bases each). The CDR3 extends over 15 amino acids. V dropped 5 bases and J dropped 2 bases, with 14 bases sitting between them. Germline CDR1 and CDR2: SGHTA and FQGNSA. The CDR3: CASSGPGAATDTQYF. The CDR3, as DNA: TGTGCCAGCAGCGGACCGGGGGCGGCCACAGATACGCAGTATTTT.

This clonotype appeared a few times. This sequence joins TRBV20-1 and TRBJ2-3; D may be TRBD2 (6 bases). The CDR3 is 14 amino acids. Germline CDR1 reads DFQATT; CDR2 reads SNEGSKA (reference sequence). V lost 6 bases and J lost 1, with 14 bases in between. The CDR3 sequence is CSAPTSRGTDTQYF. The CDR3 region has the DNA TGCAGTGCCCCAACTAGCCGTGGCACAGATACGCAGTATTTT.

The gene calls are TRBV19 and TRBJ1-3; possibly TRBD1 for D (6 bases). Germline V gene data show CDR1 as LNHDA and CDR2 as SQIVND (reference sequence). This CDR3 spans 17 amino acids. V lost 3 bases, J lost 2 bases, and 17 bases lay in between. CDR3 sequence reads: CASSIKKGDYPGNTIYF. For the CDR3, the DNA is TGTGCCAGTAGTATTAAAAAGGGGGACTACCCTGGAAACACCATATATTTT. Filled out from reference TRBV19 and TRBJ1-3, the complete variable domain reads DGGITQSPKYLFRKEGQNVTLSCEQNLNHDAMYWYRQDPGQGLRLIYYSQIVNDFQKGDIAEGYSVSREKKESFPLTVTSAQKNPTAFYLCASSIKKGDYPGNTIYFGEGSWLTVV.

This clonotype was recorded at least ten times. V gene TRBV7-2 combines with J gene TRBJ2-1; 8 nucleotides align to TRBD1. Trimming cost V 0 bases and J 7 bases; bases outside gene matches: 8. CDR1 is SGHTA, CDR2 FQGNSA, per germline. The CDR3 is made up of 16 amino acids. The CDR3 nucleotides are TGTGCCAGCAGCTTAGCAACAGGGGGTAGGGGGAATGAGCAGTTCTTC. As protein: CASSLATGGRGNEQFF.

This clonotype has a count of ten or more. The chain combines TRBV5-1 with TRBJ2-3; 9 bases line up with TRBD2. The CDR3 loop spans 15 amino acids. The V and J ends lost 6 bases and 1 base, in that order; junction bases with no gene match: 6. Germline V CDR1 and CDR2: SGHRS, YFSETQ. The CDR3 sequence is CASKVRLAGTDTQYF. CDR3 sequence (DNA): TGCGCCAGCAAGGTCCGACTAGCGGGCACAGATACGCAGTATTTT.

As for this clonotype: Sequence at one end of the junction differs from germline and may be a read error. The chain is built from TRBV6-2 or TRBV6-3 and TRBJ1-4, with unresolved D. This CDR3 contains 15 residues. Per germline, CDR1 MNHEY and CDR2 SVGEGT. CDR3 region: CASSYHPGSNGKLFF. The CDR3 DNA sequence: TGTGCCAGCAGTTACCACCCAGGATCTAATGGAAAACTGTTTTTT.

In this sample, this clonotype turned up many times. V usage is TRBV14 and J usage is TRBJ2-1; D ambiguous. Trimming removed 0 bases at V and 5 bases at J, with 11 bases between. The germline gives CDR1 SGHDN, CDR2 FVKESK. The CDR3 covers 15 residues. The CDR3: CASSQEWPRHNEQFF. CDR3 bases: TGTGCCAGCAGCCAAGAATGGCCACGCCACAATGAGCAGTTCTTC.

This clonotype was seen at least ten times. J is TRBJ2-2 and V is TRBV7-9; D may be TRBD1 (5 bases). Per the germline V gene, CDR1 is SEHNR and CDR2 is FQNEAQ (reference sequence). This CDR3 is built from 15 residues. Trimming took off 5 bases at V and 1 base at J, with 11 bases between the two ends. The CDR3 spells CASSPNDRNTGELFF. CDR3 bases: TGTGCCAGCAGCCCTAACGACAGGAACACCGGGGAGCTGTTTTTT.

This clonotype has at least ten counts. The rearrangement links TRBV11-2 to TRBJ1-2; 7 positions agree with TRBD1. CDR3 size: 16 residues. V gave up 4 bases and J gave up 3 bases; unmatched junction bases: 11. Germline V gene data show CDR1 as SGHAT and CDR2 as FQNNGV. The CDR3 reads CASSSPPTGIYYGYTF. Here the CDR3 DNA reads TGTGCCAGCAGCTCACCGCCGACAGGGATTTACTATGGCTACACCTTC.